This TCR beta chain was found in a study of T cell responses to AZD1222 COVID-19 vaccine. Study-level findings and limits: Regions left unmutated in variants are reportedly the target of nearly half of spike-specific TCRs. Clonal diversity may have been underestimated, and the donors were mostly white British, with more females than males. Every sample of the repertoires postdated the peak T cell response.

A note on this clone: Its antigen remains unknown.

Repertoires were generated with immunoSEQ multiplex PCR, while TCRdb's copy carries only in-frame clones and drops some. The repertoire holds 95,000 to 150,000 clones, with approximately 90% as singletons. The CDR3 contains 12 residues. Trimming pared 4 bases from V and 5 bases from J, leaving 8 bases between. The chain links TRBV12-3 or TRBV12-4 to TRBJ1-2; unclear D gene. Sequences were derived from peripheral blood, sampled 28 days after the second AZD1222 dose. This sequence originates from an adult who received the AZD1222 COVID-19 vaccine. The CDR3 coding sequence is TGTGCCAGCAGTTCTAAATCTTATGGCTACACCTTC. It yields the protein CASSSKSYGYTF.